The source of this TCR beta chain is a study of T cells in Graves' hyperthyroidism and ophthalmopathy. This clonotype was counted ten times or more. The investigators amplified TCR beta CDR3 regions from RNA transcripts. The TCR CDR3 first-round RT-PCR relied on the HTBI primer set. TCRdb recomputed calls from the multiplex PCR reads with MiXCR, one row per CDR3 protein. The table lists more than 550,000 distinct CDR3 sequences, about 45% of them singletons. Sequenced: peripheral blood or thyroid tissue (not recorded which). This receptor was taken from an adult man with Graves' disease, either hyperthyroidism or ophthalmopathy (not recorded which).

This CDR3 reads CASSGQQETQYF. The CDR3 bases are TGTGCCAGCAGCGGACAGCAAGAGACCCAGTACTTC. The chain combines TRBV7-8 with TRBJ2-5, with D possibly TRBD1 on 6 matching bases. The germline V gene encodes CDR1 SGHVS and CDR2 FQNEAQ. Trimming left V 5 bases short and J 2 bases short, with 6 bases between. The length of the CDR3 is 12 residues.